This T cell receptor beta chain was found in a study of blood T cells in healthy people across ages. Study-wide context: About one barcoded beta molecule per two T cells was captured by template switching. Findings of the study overall: PBMCs went unsorted, and a conclusive naive versus antigen-experienced comparison was therefore prevented.

Donation came from healthy Caucasian individuals in Russia who were aged roughly 6 to 95. The draw of peripheral blood yielded ten milliliters from each donor. Only a few counts were recorded for this clonotype. Its antigen is undetermined. Through a sample-barcoded 5' primer and a J-beta primer mix, a second PCR was run for about 6 to 11 cycles. TCRdb independently ran MiXCR on the 5' RACE reads; one entry per CDR3 protein. The sample holds approximately 600,000 distinct CDR3 sequences, roughly 50% seen once. Trimming pared 0 bases from V and 7 bases from J, leaving 6 bases between. The V gene's germline CDR1 is LNHNV and CDR2 YYDKDF (reference sequence). The CDR3 spans 12 residues.

This clonotype originated in a man aged 55 to 70 in good health. V gene TRBV15 combines with J gene TRBJ2-5; no clear D. The sequenced sample consisted of blood. CDR3 region: CATSRDRVTQYF. The CDR3 DNA sequence: TGTGCCACCAGCAGAGATAGGGTGACCCAGTACTTC.